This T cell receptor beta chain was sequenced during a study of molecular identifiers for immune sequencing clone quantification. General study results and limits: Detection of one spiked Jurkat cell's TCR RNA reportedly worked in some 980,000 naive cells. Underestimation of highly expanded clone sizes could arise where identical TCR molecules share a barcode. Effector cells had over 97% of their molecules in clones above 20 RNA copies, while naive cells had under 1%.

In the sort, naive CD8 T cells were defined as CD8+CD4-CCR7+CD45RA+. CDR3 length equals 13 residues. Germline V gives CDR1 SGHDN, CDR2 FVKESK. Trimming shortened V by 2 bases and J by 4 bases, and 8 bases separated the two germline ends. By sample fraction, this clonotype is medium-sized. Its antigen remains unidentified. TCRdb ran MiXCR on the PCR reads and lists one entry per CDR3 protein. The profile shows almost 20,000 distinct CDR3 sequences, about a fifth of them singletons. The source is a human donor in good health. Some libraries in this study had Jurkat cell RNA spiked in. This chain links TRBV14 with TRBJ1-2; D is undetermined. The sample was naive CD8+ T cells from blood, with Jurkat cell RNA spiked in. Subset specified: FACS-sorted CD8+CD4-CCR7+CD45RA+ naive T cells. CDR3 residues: CASSQQHSYGYTF. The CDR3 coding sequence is TGTGCCAGCAGCCAACAACATTCCTATGGCTACACCTTC.